One and the same sample provided the 17 T cell receptor beta chains below, sequenced in a study of T cell repertoires in cytomegalovirus infection. TCRdb ran MiXCR on the reads and lists one entry per CDR3 protein. The data contain around 350,000 distinct CDR3 sequences, 15% to 20% of them singletons. The sample was PBMCs. The source of these receptors is a human donor in good health (CMV status not recorded). Some clones in this sample may be carry-over from other donors' samples.

This clonotype has ten or more counts. The genes are TRBV6-2 or TRBV6-3 and TRBJ2-3; D gene uncertain. CDR3 length: 13 amino acids. V lost 6 bases, J lost 2 bases, and 9 bases lay in between. CDR1 is MNHEY, CDR2 SVGEGT, per germline. The CDR3 loop reads CASRESPTDTQYF. In DNA form, the CDR3 reads TGTGCCAGCAGAGAAAGCCCCACAGATACGCAGTATTTT.

This clonotype has just a few counts. The chain combines TRBV6-2 or TRBV6-3 with TRBJ2-7, with unresolved D. CDR3 length: 15 amino acids. Germline CDR1 reads MNHEY; CDR2 reads SVGEGT. V was trimmed by 6 bases and J by 2 bases, leaving 17 bases between them. CDR3 nucleotide sequence: TGTGCCAGCAGCGCCCGGGTCGCTCCGACCTACGAGCAGTACTTC. Translating it yields CASSARVAPTYEQYF.

In its sample, this clonotype was seen a few times. CDR3 residues: CASSLVSGDTQYF. In nucleotides, the CDR3 is TGTGCCAGCAGCTTAGTCTCGGGTGATACGCAGTATTTT. The chain employs TRBV7-2 and TRBJ2-3; no clear D. V lost 1 base and J lost 6, with 8 bases in between. The CDR3 runs 13 residues. From germline, CDR1 is SGHTA and CDR2 FQGNSA.

This clonotype has a handful of counts. The chain recombines TRBV28 with TRBJ2-2; D is unresolved. V was pared by 2 bases and J by 7 bases, with 14 bases between. Germline loops: CDR1 MDHEN, CDR2 SYDVKM. There are 15 residues in the CDR3. The CDR3 is CASSLPRALGGELFF. The DNA for the CDR3 is TGTGCCAGCAGTTTACCCCGTGCACTTGGCGGGGAGCTGTTTTTT.

This clonotype showed up many times. The gene calls are TRBV5-6 and TRBJ1-4; D is possibly TRBD1 (5 bases). The CDR3 has 15 amino acids. Trimming shortened V by 4 bases and J by 6 bases, and 16 bases separated the two germline ends. CDR1 SGHDT and CDR2 YYEEEE come from the germline V gene. The CDR3 here is CASSLGPSGDEKLFF. CDR3 nucleotide sequence: TGTGCCAGCAGCCTGGGACCCTCGGGGGATGAAAAACTGTTTTTT.

This clonotype was observed at least ten times. The chain links TRBV7-2 to TRBJ1-1; D is perhaps TRBD1 (6 bases). Germline values: CDR1 SGHTA, CDR2 FQGNSA. The CDR3 runs 15 residues. Trimming stripped 4 bases from V and 0 bases from J, with 12 bases between. CDR3 sequence reads: CASSSDRGMNTEAFF. DNA for the CDR3: TGTGCCAGCAGCTCGGACAGAGGGATGAACACTGAAGCTTTCTTT. The whole variable domain, remainder taken from reference TRBV7-2 and TRBJ1-1, is GAGVSQSPSNKVTEKGKDVELRCDPISGHTALYWYRQSLGQGLEFLIYFQGNSAPDKSGLPSDRFSAERTGGSVSTLTIQRTQQEDSAVYLCASSSDRGMNTEAFFGQGTRLTVV.

Comments on this clonotype: A much larger clonotype is one base distant, so this may be a read error. The chain couples TRBV6-2 or TRBV6-3 to TRBJ1-1; D is unclear. There are 15 residues in the CDR3. CDR1 is MNHEY and CDR2 is SVGEGT in the germline V gene. The CDR3 nucleotides read TGTGTCAGCAGTTACTTGGTTGAGGGGAACACTGAAGCTTTCTTT. Encoded protein: CVSSYLVEGNTEAFF.

This chain uses TRBV2 with TRBJ1-2; D is unresolved. Germline lookup yields CDR1 SNHLY and CDR2 FYNNEI. This CDR3 spans 15 amino acids. Trimming took off 7 bases at V and 4 bases at J, with 19 bases between the two ends. CDR3 loop: CASTSGWQVGYGYTF. DNA of the CDR3: TGTGCCAGCACCTCGGGCTGGCAGGTGGGCTATGGCTACACCTTC.

In this sample, this clonotype turned up a few times. The chain recombines TRBV7-2 with TRBJ2-1; D gene uncertain. The V end lost 4 bases, the J end lost 4 bases, and 11 bases lay between the germline ends. The germline gives CDR1 SGHTA, CDR2 FQGNSA. CDR3 length: 14 residues. CDR3 nucleotide sequence: TGTGCCAGCAGCTCCCAGACTGGGTACAATGAGCAGTTCTTC. Translated, it gives CASSSQTGYNEQFF.

A few counts support this clonotype. Written as DNA, the CDR3 is TGCAGTGCTGGACCCGGGACAGGGCCCTACAATGAGCAGTTCTTC. It yields the protein CSAGPGTGPYNEQFF. The chain has TRBV20-1 and TRBJ2-1, with TRBD1 identical over 9 bases. J lost 2 bases, V lost 5 bases, and 7 bases had no gene match. CDR1 DFQATT and CDR2 SNEGSKA come from the germline V gene (reference sequence). The CDR3 runs 15 residues.

There are many counts of this clonotype. This rearrangement joins TRBV7-2 to TRBJ2-7; D perhaps matches TRBD2 (6 bases). The CDR3 covers 20 residues. CDR1 is SGHTA, CDR2 FQGNSA, per germline. Trimming took off 5 bases at V and 6 bases at J, with 35 bases between the two ends. Written as DNA, the CDR3 is TGTGCCAGCAGCCAGAAAGGCGGTACGGGGGTCAAACAGACGAGGTTCGAGCAGTACTTC. Protein: CASSQKGGTGVKQTRFEQYF.

This clonotype was counted only a few times. The chain is built from TRBV6-1 and TRBJ1-5, with D unresolved. Per germline, CDR1 MNHNS and CDR2 SASEGT. Trimming took off 6 bases at V and 0 bases at J, with 15 bases between the two ends. The CDR3 is 16 amino acids. The DNA of the CDR3 is TGTGCCAGCAGCCCCCGGCAAGGAGCTAGCAATCAGCCCCAGCATTTT. Translation gives CASSPRQGASNQPQHF.

This clonotype was seen many times. The chain recombines TRBV2 with TRBJ2-7, with 8 bases aligning to TRBD2. CDR1 and CDR2 from the germline V gene are SNHLY and FYNNEI. There are 14 residues in the CDR3. The V gene end was trimmed by 7 bases and the J gene end by 3 bases; junction bases not matched to a gene: 8. CDR3 bases: TGTGCCAGCACTCCGAGGAGCGGGAGCTACGAGCAGTACTTC. Amino acids: CASTPRSGSYEQYF.

This clonotype was seen at least ten times. The V call is TRBV10-3, the J call TRBJ2-1; D possibly matches TRBD1 or TRBD2 (6 bases each). The V end lost 10 bases, the J end lost 9 bases, and 22 bases lay between the germline ends. Germline values: CDR1 ENHRY, CDR2 SYGVKD. The CDR3 totals 14 residues. The CDR3 protein is CATRGTPTTGEQFF. Here the CDR3 DNA reads TGTGCCACCCGGGGGACACCCACTACGGGTGAGCAGTTCTTC.

This clonotype has only a few counts. The V call is TRBV12-3 or TRBV12-4, the J call TRBJ1-6; 10 nucleotides align to TRBD1. CDR3 size: 14 residues. V shed 5 bases, J shed 10 bases, and the junction held 5 bases outside the gene matches. The CDR3 DNA reads TGTGCCAGCAGTACCGGGACAGGGGTATCACCCCTCCACTTT. It translates to CASSTGTGVSPLHF.

The chain links TRBV2 to TRBJ2-5; 12 nucleotides match TRBD2. The V gene end was trimmed by 5 bases and the J gene end by 6 bases; junction bases not matched to a gene: 4. Looked up from germline, CDR1 is SNHLY and CDR2 is FYNNEI. The length of the CDR3 is 14 residues. DNA for the CDR3: TGTGCCAGCAGTCCTAGCGGGGGGGCCAAGACCCAGTACTTC. Protein: CASSPSGGAKTQYF.

This clonotype was detected only a few times. The genes are TRBV5-4 and TRBJ1-1, with D possibly TRBD1 on 5 matching bases. This CDR3 comprises 18 residues. V was clipped by 0 bases and J by 1 base, with 19 bases between them. From germline, CDR1 is SGHNT and CDR2 YYREEE (reference sequence). The CDR3 loop is CASSLDLLRSGGNTEAFF. The CDR3 DNA reads as TGTGCCAGCAGCTTGGATTTGCTTCGTTCGGGGGGGAACACTGAAGCTTTCTTT.